This T cell receptor (beta chain) was observed in a study of vaccination effects on CD4 cells after COVID-19. Germline CDR1 and CDR2: MDHEN and SYDVKM. This CDR3 is built from 15 residues. J lost 6 bases, V lost 5 bases, and 8 bases had no gene match. This clone was recorded only once. What it binds is not known. Peptide-pool stimulation followed by sequencing identified expanded antigen-specific CD4+ clonotypes in the ViraFEST assay. Once cultured for under 11 days, the cells underwent separation to obtain CD4+ T cells. The vaccine given was either BNT162b2 or mRNA-1273, in two doses. The study found no prior SARS-CoV-2 infection in the vaccine recipients, who tested negative for nucleocapsid antibodies. A few million PBMC per well received 10 IU/ml IL-2 and approximately 9.2 ug/ml peptides in culture. The repertoire was sequenced with immunoSEQ multiplex PCR; TCRdb's copy has only in-frame clones and lacks some. The table has tens of thousands of clones, over 70% seen once.

The sample was CD4+ T cells from PBMCs cultured with HCoV-229E spike peptides, taken after COVID-19 vaccination. The origin of this receptor is a human donor who received a COVID-19 vaccine. This sequence joins TRBV28 and TRBJ1-5; 9 nucleotides match TRBD1. The CDR3 coding sequence is TGTGCCAGCAGTCTTCCCGGGACAGGGTTTCAGCCCCAGCATTTT. Translated: CASSLPGTGFQPQHF.